This passage covers 22 T cell receptor beta chains from one sample sequenced in a study of regulatory T cells in long-lasting Graves disease. Sequencing libraries for TCR beta were prepared with iRepertoire HTBI primers and Arm-PCR of CDR3 regions. Using its own MiXCR run on the multiplex PCR reads, TCRdb lists one record per CDR3 protein. The data contain some 220,000 distinct CDR3 sequences, approximately 18% of them singletons. Time point: newly diagnosed GD, antithyroid drugs for less than 3 months. Generation of the TCR library employed RNA extracted from PBMCs. These data were also reused for a study on T cells in Graves' hyperthyroidism and ophthalmopathy.

The sample here was peripheral blood mononuclear cells (PBMCs), taken at new diagnosis, from a patient treated with antithyroid drugs. All receptors come from a young woman with Graves disease.

This clonotype was counted a few times. The chain is built from TRBV28 and TRBJ2-1; tentatively, D is TRBD1 or TRBD2 (6 bases each). The CDR3 is made up of 21 amino acids. Trimming took 4 bases from V and 0 from J, leaving 28 bases between them. Germline V gene lookup returns CDR1 MDHEN and CDR2 SYDVKM. Here the CDR3 DNA reads TGTGCCAGCAGTTCACTAGGGGGAGGACCGACCTCCCCGTTCTCCTACAATGAGCAGTTCTTC. Amino acids: CASSSLGGGPTSPFSYNEQFF.

This clonotype was counted ten times or more. V gene TRBV6-4 combines with J gene TRBJ1-6; D uncertain. The CDR3 length is 14 residues. V was cut by 0 bases and J by 7 bases, with 7 bases left in between. Looked up from germline, CDR1 is MRHNA and CDR2 is SNTAGT. The CDR3 bases are TGTGCCAGCAGTGACTCTCCGGAAAATTCACCCCTCCACTTT. Protein product: CASSDSPENSPLHF.

On this clonotype itself: This may come from a read error, since a much larger clone is one base off. The CDR3 reads CASRYLGNTIYF. The CDR3, as DNA: TGTGCCAGCAGGTACCTCGGAAACACCATATATTTT. The chain couples TRBV6-2 or TRBV6-3 to TRBJ1-3; no definite D call. Germline V gives CDR1 MNHEY, CDR2 SVGEGT. V lost 6 bases to trimming and J lost 4 bases, with 7 bases between them. The CDR3 has 12 residues.

This clonotype was observed at least ten times. CDR3 protein: CATSDPNLAGGHQETQYF. The CDR3 region has the DNA TGTGCCACCAGTGATCCCAATTTAGCGGGAGGCCACCAAGAGACCCAGTACTTC. The rearrangement joins TRBV24-1 to TRBJ2-1; 10 bases are shared with TRBD2. The J call may be incorrect, as the DNA end agrees better with TRBJ2-5. The V gene's germline CDR1 is KGHDR and CDR2 SFDVKD. The CDR3 covers 18 residues.

This clonotype was counted at least ten times. This chain links TRBV28 with TRBJ2-1; the match to TRBD2 covers 9 bases. This CDR3 contains 15 residues. The V segment lost 5 bases and the J segment 6 bases; nucleotides outside the gene matches: 8. CDR1 and CDR2 (germline): MDHEN, SYDVKM. The CDR3 sequence is CASSRPGLAFNEQFF. CDR3 coding DNA: TGTGCCAGCAGTCGACCGGGACTAGCCTTCAATGAGCAGTTCTTC.

Ten or more counts support this clonotype. The V call is TRBV6-1, the J call TRBJ1-4, with D perhaps TRBD1 (5 bases). Trimming stripped 6 bases from V and 0 bases from J, with 11 bases between. The CDR3 sequence is 15 residues long. Germline V gene data show CDR1 as MNHNS and CDR2 as SASEGT. The CDR3 is CASSGGRATNEKLFF. In DNA form, the CDR3 reads TGTGCCAGCAGCGGGGGAAGGGCAACTAATGAAAAACTGTTTTTT.

This clonotype was counted only a few times. This rearrangement joins TRBV12-3 or TRBV12-4 to TRBJ2-1, with 10 bases fitting TRBD2. J was trimmed by 7 bases and V by 7 bases; bases with no gene match: 10. The length of the CDR3 is 15 residues. The CDR3 sequence is CASTFGASGGNEQFF. The CDR3, as DNA: TGTGCCAGCACCTTTGGGGCTAGCGGGGGTAATGAGCAGTTCTTC.

The chain combines TRBV7-2 with TRBJ2-3; TRBD2 matches 16 bases. CDR3 length: 17 amino acids. Germline values: CDR1 SGHTA, CDR2 FQGNSA. V was pared by 3 bases and J by 5 bases, with 5 bases of the junction left unmatched. CDR3 amino acids: CASSLGTSGGARDTQYF. The CDR3 region has the DNA TGTGCCAGCAGCTTGGGGACTAGCGGGGGGGCGAGAGATACGCAGTATTTT.

Details on this clonotype: The junction departs from the called germline gene at one end, perhaps through a read error. The J gene is TRBJ2-6, the V gene TRBV11-1; D gene uncertain. Per germline, CDR1 SGHAT and CDR2 FQDESV (reference sequence). The CDR3 sequence is 14 residues long. The CDR3 DNA reads TGCGCCAGCAGCCGATCGGGTGGGGCCAACGTCCTGACTTTC. Amino acid sequence: CASSRSGGANVLTF.

V is TRBV28 and J is TRBJ2-4; D remains unclear. Germline loops: CDR1 MDHEN, CDR2 SYDVKM. The CDR3 consists of 13 residues. The germline V and J ends were trimmed by 6 bases and 0 bases, with 6 bases remaining between them. DNA for the CDR3: TGTGCCAGCAGGGTTGGAGCCAAAAACATTCAGTACTTC. Translation gives CASRVGAKNIQYF.

This clonotype has at least ten counts. This chain joins TRBV11-2 and TRBJ2-5, with D tentatively TRBD2 (7 bases). The CDR3 is 16 amino acids. V was cut by 2 bases and J by 5 bases, with 18 bases left in between. CDR1 is SGHAT and CDR2 is FQNNGV in the germline V gene. In DNA, the CDR3 is TGTGCCAGCAGCTTAAAGGGGGACACCGGGGGGGAGACCCAGTACTTC. Protein sequence: CASSLKGDTGGETQYF.

Remarks on this clonotype: Being one base from a much bigger clone, this may be a read error. This rearrangement joins TRBV7-7 to TRBJ2-5; 8 bases fit TRBD2. Germline loops: CDR1 SSHAT, CDR2 FNYEAQ (reference sequence). The CDR3 has 15 residues. The CDR3 bases are TGTGCTAGCAGCTTAGTCCGGACGGGAGGGGAGGCCCAGTACTTC. This codes for CASSLVRTGGEAQYF.

The chain couples TRBV10-2 to TRBJ2-1; 7 nucleotides line up with TRBD2. The CDR3 runs 15 residues. Looked up from germline, CDR1 is WSHSY and CDR2 is SAAADI. V lost 2 bases, J lost 11 bases, and 12 bases stayed unmatched. CDR3 DNA: TGCGCCAGCAGTGAGGGGGCTAGTGGGAGGGATAAGCAGTTCTTC. Its protein is CASSEGASGRDKQFF.

The gene calls are TRBV20-1 and TRBJ1-5; TRBD1 is a possible D gene (6 bases). V was shortened by 6 bases and J by 0 bases, with 9 bases between the two germline ends. The CDR3 is made up of 13 amino acids. Germline CDR1 DFQATT, CDR2 SNEGSKA (reference sequence). For the CDR3, the DNA is TGCAGTGCCCAGGACAGTAGCAATCAGCCCCAGCATTTT. Translation gives CSAQDSSNQPQHF.

As concerns this clonotype: This may come from a read error, since a much larger clone is one base off. J is TRBJ2-2 and V is TRBV13, with 7 bases fitting TRBD2. The CDR3 consists of 17 residues. Trimming at V came to 5 bases and at J to 0 bases, leaving 9 bases not matched to a gene. Germline assignment: CDR1 PRHDT and CDR2 FYEKMQ (reference sequence). The CDR3: CASSPDRAGANTGELFF. The CDR3 DNA follows: TGTGCCAGCAGCCCCGATCGGGCGGGAGCGAACACCGGGGAGCTGTTTTTT.

This clonotype was counted ten times or more. This rearrangement joins TRBV6-5 to TRBJ1-4; D gene uncertain. The ends were cut back, 2 bases at V and 4 bases at J, with 14 bases in the middle. This CDR3 spans 16 amino acids. The germline V gene encodes CDR1 MNHEY and CDR2 SVGAGI. The chain's CDR3 is CASSYGVMGINEKLFF. In DNA, the CDR3 is TGTGCCAGCAGTTACGGGGTAATGGGGATTAATGAAAAACTGTTTTTT.

This clonotype was seen at least ten times. The chain recombines TRBV5-6 with TRBJ1-1, with TRBD1 matching over 7 bases. V gave up 0 bases and J gave up 5 bases; unmatched junction bases: 4. Germline V lookup: CDR1 SGHDT, CDR2 YYEEEE. The CDR3 loop spans 14 amino acids. CDR3 region: CASSLVRGQTEAFF. The CDR3 nucleotides are TGTGCCAGCAGCTTGGTAAGGGGGCAGACTGAAGCTTTCTTT.

The chain recombines TRBV20-1 with TRBJ2-1; no clear D. V was clipped by 3 bases and J by 1 base, with 13 bases between them. CDR3 length equals 15 residues. Germline V CDR1 and CDR2: DFQATT, SNEGSKA (reference sequence). Here the CDR3 DNA reads TGCAGTGCTAGCGGCGGATGGGTTTCCTACAATGAGCAGTTCTTC. Translated: CSASGGWVSYNEQFF.

There are many counts of this clonotype. The chain links TRBV7-9 to TRBJ1-3; 8 bases map to TRBD1. CDR3 length: 16 residues. The germline V gene has CDR1 SEHNR and CDR2 FQNEAQ (reference sequence). V was pared by 5 bases and J by 0 bases, with 6 bases of the junction left unmatched. As DNA, the CDR3 is TGTGCCAGCAGCCCCCGAGGACAGGGCTCTGGAAACACCATATATTTT. This encodes CASSPRGQGSGNTIYF.

Worth noting for this clonotype: A far larger clone is a single base away, which makes a read error likely. The CDR3 nucleotides are TGTGCCAGCAGTGACAGGGAGAGGAGTCAGCCCCAGCATTTT. As protein: CASSDRERSQPQHF. The genes are TRBV27 and TRBJ1-5; 7 bases map to TRBD1. The CDR3 sequence is 14 residues long. The V gene's germline CDR1 is MNHEY and CDR2 SMNVEV (reference sequence). Unmatched junction bases numbered 7, after V lost 5 bases and J lost 6 bases.

This clonotype was detected many times. The chain couples TRBV28 to TRBJ1-5; 12 bases align to TRBD1. The trim removed 6 bases at V and 5 bases at J, leaving 11 bases unmatched. This CDR3 contains 17 residues. Germline loops: CDR1 MDHEN, CDR2 SYDVKM. In DNA, the CDR3 is TGTGCCAGCAGGGTACTCCAGGGACAGGGGGCAGATCAGCCCCAGCATTTT. This sequence encodes CASRVLQGQGADQPQHF.

The table lists this clonotype with many counts. This chain joins TRBV18 and TRBJ1-1, with D perhaps TRBD1 (5 bases). CDR3 length equals 16 residues. Germline CDR1 is KGHSH and CDR2 is LQKENI. Trimming took off 0 bases at V and 5 bases at J, with 16 bases between the two ends. CDR3 DNA: TGTGCCAGCTCACCACCAGTTCGAGGGGTAGAAACTGAAGCTTTCTTT. Its protein product is CASSPPVRGVETEAFF. The variable domain in full, with the rest retrieved from reference TRBV18 and TRBJ1-1, is NAGVMQNPRHLVRRRGQEARLRCSPMKGHSHVYWYRQLPEEGLKFMVYLQKENIIDESGMPKERFSAEFPKEGPSILRIQQVVRGDSAAYFCASSPPVRGVETEAFFGQGTRLTVV.